The 3 T cell receptor beta chains in this list originate from one sample, sequenced in a study of cytomegalovirus exposure and HLA in healthy donors. PCR used 60 Vbeta primers and 13 Jbeta primers. The repertoire was sequenced with immunoSEQ multiplex PCR; TCRdb's copy has only in-frame clones and lacks some. The sample includes fewer than 45,000 clones, roughly 76% of them seen just once. Sequencing input: PBMCs. The origin of the receptors is a woman aged 25 to 39 in good health and CMV-seropositive.

The chain couples TRBV19 to TRBJ2-7; weak D call: TRBD2 (5 bases). Germline loops: CDR1 LNHDA, CDR2 SQIVND (reference sequence). The CDR3 runs to 13 residues. The V and J ends lost 6 bases and 6 bases respectively, with 15 bases between them. The CDR3 reads CASSLLGFSEQYF. In DNA form, the CDR3 reads TGTGCCAGTAGCTTACTAGGGTTTTCCGAGCAGTACTTC.

On this clone: A junction boundary mismatches the germline segment, possibly from a read error. This chain joins TRBV7-9 and TRBJ2-2; TRBD1 is a possible D gene (5 bases). Germline-derived CDR1 and CDR2 are SEHNR and FQNEAQ (reference sequence). This CDR3 has 16 amino acids. The chain's CDR3 is CSSSSNRQLNTGELFF. The DNA of the CDR3 is TGTTCCAGCAGCTCAAACCGACAGCTGAACACCGGGGAGCTGTTTTTT.

The chain couples TRBV28 to TRBJ2-7, with 11 positions matching TRBD2. CDR3 length: 16 residues. V lost 6 bases to trimming and J lost 6 bases; unmatched junction nucleotides: 13. Germline values: CDR1 MDHEN, CDR2 SYDVKM. In nucleotides, the CDR3 is TGTGCCAGCAGGGGGACTAGCGGAAGTACATACGTCGAGCAGTACTTC. Translation: CASRGTSGSTYVEQYF.